What follows are 31 T cell receptor beta chains derived from one specimen sequenced in a study of a mutant IDH1 vaccine in newly diagnosed glioma. Which antigens these TCRs recognize remains unknown. Here immunoSEQ multiplex PCR was the method, and the copy in TCRdb shows in-frame clones only, minus some. Of fewer than 35,000 clones in the sample, around 90% were seen once. Regarding time point: week 11, during vaccination. The study gave 300 ug of mutant IDH1 20-mer peptide per vaccine dose, with topical imiquimod. The source was PBMCs, collected from a glioma patient whose treatment included an IDH1 peptide vaccine. The receptors originated from a man aged 18-30 years with glioma.

This chain uses TRBV7-9 with TRBJ2-7, with D tentatively TRBD2 (5 bases). CDR3 length: 14 residues. Between the trimmed V and J ends, which lost 4 bases and 7 bases, there was a span of 17 bases. Germline CDR1 and CDR2: SEHNR and FQNEAQ (reference sequence). CDR3 bases: TGTGCCAGCAGCTCCGACACTAGGTCGCGGGAGCAGTACTTC. This translates into CASSSDTRSREQYF.

This clone has just one count. This chain connects TRBV4-2 to TRBJ1-5; 7 bases agree with TRBD1. V lost 1 base, J lost 7 bases, and 4 bases stayed unmatched. Germline assignment: CDR1 LGHNA and CDR2 YNFKEQ. The CDR3 is made up of 14 amino acids. CDR3 sequence (DNA): TGTGCCAGCAGCCAAGGGACAGGCGAACAGCCCCAGCATTTT. It translates to CASSQGTGEQPQHF.

The CDR3, as DNA: TGTGCCAGTAGTATTCCGGGATCGGGTGAAAAACTGTTTTTT. It yields the protein CASSIPGSGEKLFF. The chain combines TRBV19 with TRBJ1-4; D unclear. CDR1 is LNHDA, CDR2 SQIVND, per germline (reference sequence). The CDR3 runs 14 residues. V was trimmed by 3 bases and J by 7 bases, leaving 12 bases between them. The full variable domain, rest sourced from reference TRBV19 and TRBJ1-4, is DGGITQSPKYLFRKEGQNVTLSCEQNLNHDAMYWYRQDPGQGLRLIYYSQIVNDFQKGDIAEGYSVSREKKESFPLTVTSAQKNPTAFYLCASSIPGSGEKLFFGSGTQLSVL.

V is TRBV13 and J is TRBJ2-7; weak D call: TRBD1 (5 bases). The CDR3 spans 16 residues. Trimming shortened V by 3 bases and J by 0 bases, and 15 bases separated the two germline ends. CDR1 and CDR2 (germline): PRHDT, FYEKMQ (reference sequence). The CDR3 sequence: CASSFSIAGHSYEQYF. CDR3 DNA sequence: TGTGCCAGCAGCTTCAGTATCGCAGGGCACTCCTACGAGCAGTACTTC.

The chain uses TRBV27 and TRBJ1-1; 9 bases are shared with TRBD1. In germline, CDR1 is MNHEY, CDR2 SMNVEV (reference sequence). V shed 7 bases and J 4 bases; nucleotides not matched to a gene: 16. This CDR3 is 17 amino acids long. CDR3 protein: CASIEGGGTGLGTEAFF. The CDR3 region has the DNA TGTGCCAGCATCGAAGGCGGTGGGACAGGGCTAGGCACTGAAGCTTTCTTT.

J is TRBJ1-4 and V is TRBV29-1; TRBD1 is a possible D gene (5 bases). The CDR3 length is 12 residues. The V end lost 4 bases, the J end lost 7 bases, and 10 bases lay between the germline ends. Looked up from germline, CDR1 is SQVTM and CDR2 is ANQGSEA. The CDR3 is CSVGQLGEKLFF. The CDR3 bases are TGCAGCGTTGGACAGTTGGGTGAAAAACTGTTTTTT.

V gene TRBV6-5 combines with J gene TRBJ1-6; D is undetermined. The CDR3 totals 13 residues. The germline gives CDR1 MNHEY, CDR2 SVGAGI. Trimming took 5 bases from V and 6 from J, leaving 8 bases between them. The CDR3 region is CASSDPINSPLHF. The CDR3 region has the DNA TGTGCCAGCAGTGACCCGATTAATTCACCCCTCCACTTT.

The chain carries TRBV7-9 and TRBJ1-2; no clear D gene. V was pared by 0 bases and J by 0 bases, with 8 bases between. The CDR3 is 15 residues long. Germline CDR1 and CDR2: SEHNR and FQNEAQ (reference sequence). The DNA of the CDR3 is TGTGCCAGCAGCTTAGCAGGGTTAGCTAACTATGGCTACACCTTC. This encodes CASSLAGLANYGYTF.

V and J are TRBV19 and TRBJ2-3; 7 bases are a match to TRBD2. J gave up 9 bases and V 6 bases, and 15 bases lay outside the gene matches. The CDR3 extends over 15 amino acids. Germline CDR1 reads LNHDA; CDR2 reads SQIVND (reference sequence). The CDR3 nucleotides read TGTGCCAGTAGGACCTGGACTGGGCTGGGGGGGACGCAGTATTTT. Its translation is CASRTWTGLGGTQYF.

The chain employs TRBV4-1 and TRBJ1-1; 8 bases agree with TRBD1. CDR3 length: 16 residues. From germline, CDR1 is MGHRA and CDR2 YSYEKL. The V segment lost 3 bases and the J segment 6 bases; nucleotides outside the gene matches: 12. Written as DNA, the CDR3 is TGCGCCAGCAGCCATGGACAGGGAGGAGCGAGCCCTGAAGCTTTCTTT. Its protein product is CASSHGQGGASPEAFF.

The genes are TRBV28 and TRBJ2-1; 10 nucleotides line up with TRBD2. The CDR3 totals 16 residues. Germline lookup yields CDR1 MDHEN and CDR2 SYDVKM. The V segment lost 10 bases and the J segment 3 bases; nucleotides outside the gene matches: 12. CDR3 sequence: CATLGLAGAHYNEQFF. CDR3 nucleotides: TGTGCCACCCTGGGCCTAGCGGGAGCCCACTACAATGAGCAGTTCTTC. The full variable domain, rest sourced from reference TRBV28 and TRBJ2-1, is DVKVTQSSRYLVKRTGEKVFLECVQDMDHENMFWYRQDPGLGLRLIYFSYDVKMKEKGDIPEGYSVSREKKERFSLILESASTNQTSMYLCATLGLAGAHYNEQFFGPGTRLTVL.

The chain uses TRBV6-5 and TRBJ2-7, with D possibly called TRBD1 or TRBD2 (6 bases each). Trimming removed 2 bases from V and 2 bases from J, with 13 bases in between. In germline, CDR1 is MNHEY, CDR2 SVGAGI. The CDR3 spans 15 residues. The CDR3 reads CASSYTGARAYEQYF. In DNA form, the CDR3 reads TGTGCCAGCAGTTACACGGGGGCACGGGCCTACGAGCAGTACTTC.

J is TRBJ2-1 and V is TRBV29-1, with TRBD2 matching 9 bases. Germline V gene data show CDR1 as SQVTM and CDR2 as ANQGSEA. The CDR3 has 14 residues. V lost 4 bases to trimming and J lost 8 bases; unmatched junction nucleotides: 9. The CDR3 DNA reads as TGCAGCGTTGCCAGGACTAGCGTTGTCGATGAGCAGTTCTTC. It yields the protein CSVARTSVVDEQFF.

This sequence joins TRBV28 and TRBJ1-2; 8 positions match TRBD1. The ends lost 6 bases at V and 2 bases at J; junction bases unmatched: 2. This CDR3 contains 13 residues. CDR1 is MDHEN and CDR2 is SYDVKM in the germline V gene. The CDR3 DNA reads as TGTGCCAGCAGGAGGGACAGGAACTATGGCTACACCTTC. Protein sequence: CASRRDRNYGYTF.

J is TRBJ2-7 and V is TRBV7-8, with D perhaps assigned TRBD1 or TRBD2 (5 bases each). The CDR3 covers 14 residues. With 4 bases removed from V and 2 bases from J, the gap between germline ends came to 12 bases. CDR1 SGHVS and CDR2 FQNEAQ come from the germline V gene. The CDR3 nucleotides read TGTGCCAGCAGCTCCGGGGCGCAAACCTACGAGCAGTACTTC. Its translation: CASSSGAQTYEQYF.

The genes are TRBV18 and TRBJ1-3; a possible D gene is TRBD1 (5 bases). The CDR3 consists of 16 residues. The V gene lost 6 bases and the J gene lost 4 bases, with 19 bases spanning the gap. Germline-derived CDR1 and CDR2 are KGHSH and LQKENI. CDR3 DNA sequence: TGTGCCAGCTCGGGCGGGACTGCGTTAGTCGGAAACACCATATATTTT. Residues: CASSGGTALVGNTIYF.

This sequence joins TRBV14 and TRBJ1-2, with 8 nucleotides matching TRBD1. Unmatched junction bases numbered 10, after V lost 5 bases and J lost 5 bases. The CDR3 extends over 15 amino acids. The germline CDR1 and CDR2 sequences are SGHDN and FVKESK. CDR3 in amino acids: CASSSRDRFGYGYTF. The CDR3 DNA is TGTGCCAGCAGCTCCCGGGACAGGTTTGGGTATGGCTACACCTTC.

The genes are TRBV15 and TRBJ2-7; D is unclear. Trimming left V 0 bases short and J 4 bases short, with 7 bases between. The CDR3 runs to 13 residues. Germline CDR1 and CDR2: LNHNV and YYDKDF (reference sequence). CDR3 DNA: TGTGCCACCAGCAGAGATATGGCTTACGAGCAGTACTTC. Its protein product is CATSRDMAYEQYF.

The chain carries TRBV19 and TRBJ1-5; D possibly corresponds to TRBD1 (5 bases). Per germline, CDR1 LNHDA and CDR2 SQIVND (reference sequence). Trimming took off 6 bases at V and 0 bases at J, with 15 bases between the two ends. CDR3 size: 16 residues. CDR3: CASSLLQGYSNQPQHF. The CDR3 nucleotides read TGTGCCAGTAGCCTTCTTCAGGGTTATAGCAATCAGCCCCAGCATTTT.

The chain carries TRBV7-9 and TRBJ2-1, with 8 bases aligning to TRBD2. J was trimmed by 3 bases and V by 1 base; bases with no gene match: 2. The CDR3 has 15 residues. The germline CDR1 and CDR2 sequences are SEHNR and FQNEAQ (reference sequence). The CDR3 DNA is TGTGCCAGCAGCTTAGGGACTAGCCTCTACAATGAGCAGTTCTTC. As protein: CASSLGTSLYNEQFF.

The genes are TRBV2 and TRBJ2-2; 8 bases fit TRBD1. CDR3 length: 13 amino acids. After removal of 8 bases from V and 6 bases from J, the junction contained 5 bases not matched to a gene. Germline loops: CDR1 SNHLY, CDR2 FYNNEI. The CDR3, as DNA: TGTGCCAGCCGGACAGGGTTCGCCGGGGAGCTGTTTTTT. Translating gives CASRTGFAGELFF.

This clone has a handful of counts. The chain combines TRBV4-1 with TRBJ2-1, with TRBD1 matching 8 bases. CDR1 is MGHRA and CDR2 is YSYEKL in the germline V gene. CDR3 length equals 18 residues. Trimming cost V 5 bases and J 0 bases; bases outside gene matches: 12. In DNA, the CDR3 is TGCGCCAGCAGCAAGAATATTGGGGGACAGGTCTCCTACAATGAGCAGTTCTTC. It yields the protein CASSKNIGGQVSYNEQFF.

This clone has only a few counts. CDR3 sequence: CASSLALVDINIQYF. In nucleotides, the CDR3 is TGTGCCAGCAGCTTGGCCTTAGTGGACATAAACATTCAGTACTTC. The chain carries TRBV5-6 and TRBJ2-4, with D maybe TRBD1 (5 bases). There are 15 residues in the CDR3. Per the germline V gene, CDR1 is SGHDT and CDR2 is YYEEEE. V shed 0 bases and J shed 6 bases, with 13 bases lying between them.

The chain has TRBV29-1 and TRBJ2-3, with 10 bases lining up with TRBD1. Per germline, CDR1 SQVTM and CDR2 ANQGSEA. The CDR3 sequence is 16 residues long. The V segment lost 3 bases and the J segment 0 bases; nucleotides outside the gene matches: 6. This CDR3 is CSVEGQDRGSTDTQYF. The CDR3, as DNA: TGCAGCGTTGAGGGACAGGACAGGGGGAGCACAGATACGCAGTATTTT.

This clone appeared a few times. V gene TRBV7-2 combines with J gene TRBJ1-1, with D possibly matching TRBD1 (6 bases). The CDR3 sequence is 15 residues long. Trimming pared 4 bases from V and 0 bases from J, leaving 12 bases between. CDR1 and CDR2 (germline): SGHTA, FQGNSA. Written as DNA, the CDR3 is TGTGCCAGCAGCTCCCCGACAGGATTGAACACTGAAGCTTTCTTT. This gives the protein CASSSPTGLNTEAFF.

The V gene is TRBV6-1, the J gene TRBJ1-1; TRBD1 is a possible D gene (5 bases). Germline V lookup: CDR1 MNHNS, CDR2 SASEGT. The length of the CDR3 is 14 residues. With 3 bases removed from V and 4 bases from J, the gap between germline ends came to 12 bases. CDR3 amino acids: CASSDWVRGTEAFF. The CDR3 DNA follows: TGTGCCAGCAGTGATTGGGTTAGGGGCACTGAAGCTTTCTTT.

CDR3 nucleotides: TGTGCCATCAAATCCAGTTCCTACGAGCAGTACTTC. Translated, it gives CAIKSSSYEQYF. This chain joins TRBV10-3 and TRBJ2-7; D is unclear. The germline gives CDR1 ENHRY, CDR2 SYGVKD. The CDR3 has 12 amino acids. Deletions cut 7 bases from V and 1 base from J, with 8 bases between.

The V call is TRBV6-4, the J call TRBJ2-1; no firm D call. The V and J ends lost 1 base and 15 bases respectively, with 16 bases between them. This CDR3 contains 13 residues. Germline V gene data show CDR1 as MRHNA and CDR2 as SNTAGT. CDR3 loop: CASSDYEGSGRFF. The CDR3 coding sequence is TGTGCCAGCAGTGACTACGAAGGTTCCGGTAGGTTCTTC.

The genes are TRBV2 and TRBJ2-5; D is possibly TRBD1 (6 bases). The germline gives CDR1 SNHLY, CDR2 FYNNEI. The CDR3 spans 15 residues. Trimming removed 2 bases at V and 0 bases at J, with 10 bases between. The CDR3 spells CASSERQANQETQYF. CDR3 DNA: TGTGCCAGCAGTGAACGACAGGCCAACCAAGAGACCCAGTACTTC.

The chain couples TRBV28 to TRBJ2-6, with D perhaps TRBD2 (6 bases). Trimming left V 6 bases short and J 2 bases short, with 14 bases between. The CDR3 totals 16 residues. Per the germline V gene, CDR1 is MDHEN and CDR2 is SYDVKM. CDR3 sequence reads: CASSSPWGAGANVLTF. The DNA for the CDR3 is TGTGCCAGCAGCTCTCCTTGGGGGGCTGGGGCCAACGTCCTGACTTTC.

The genes are TRBV6-1 and TRBJ1-2, with D possibly being TRBD1 (6 bases). Trimming cost V 2 bases and J 4 bases, with 8 bases left between them. CDR1 and CDR2 from the germline V gene are MNHNS and SASEGT. The CDR3 consists of 13 residues. CDR3 bases: TGTGCCAGCAGTGAACTGGGGGCCTATGGCTACACCTTC. Its protein is CASSELGAYGYTF.